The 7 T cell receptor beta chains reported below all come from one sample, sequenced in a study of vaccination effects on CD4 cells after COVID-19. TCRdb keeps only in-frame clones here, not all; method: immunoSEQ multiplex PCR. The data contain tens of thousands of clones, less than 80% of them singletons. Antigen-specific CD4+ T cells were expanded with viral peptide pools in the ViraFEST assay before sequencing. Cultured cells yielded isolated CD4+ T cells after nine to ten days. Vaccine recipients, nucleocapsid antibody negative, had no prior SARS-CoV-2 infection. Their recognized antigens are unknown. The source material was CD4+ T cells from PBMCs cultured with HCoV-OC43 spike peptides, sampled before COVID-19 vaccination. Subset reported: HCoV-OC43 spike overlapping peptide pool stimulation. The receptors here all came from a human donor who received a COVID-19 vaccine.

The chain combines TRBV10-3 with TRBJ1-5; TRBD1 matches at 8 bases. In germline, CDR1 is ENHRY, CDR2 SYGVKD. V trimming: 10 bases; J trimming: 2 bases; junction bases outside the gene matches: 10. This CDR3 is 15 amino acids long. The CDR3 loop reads CATGQGVGGNQPQHF. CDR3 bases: TGTGCCACAGGACAGGGCGTTGGTGGCAATCAGCCCCAGCATTTT.

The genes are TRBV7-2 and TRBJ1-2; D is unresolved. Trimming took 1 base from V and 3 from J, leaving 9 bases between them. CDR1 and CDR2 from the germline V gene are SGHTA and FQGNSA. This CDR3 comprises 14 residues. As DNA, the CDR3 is TGTGCCAGCAGCTTAGGGACTTTCGACTATGGCTACACCTTC. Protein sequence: CASSLGTFDYGYTF.

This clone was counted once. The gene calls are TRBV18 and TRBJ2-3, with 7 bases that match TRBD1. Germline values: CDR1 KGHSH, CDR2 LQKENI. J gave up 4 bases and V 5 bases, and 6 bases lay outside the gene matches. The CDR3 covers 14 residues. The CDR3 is CASSERQGSDTQYF. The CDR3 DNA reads TGTGCCAGCTCAGAAAGACAGGGTTCAGATACGCAGTATTTT.

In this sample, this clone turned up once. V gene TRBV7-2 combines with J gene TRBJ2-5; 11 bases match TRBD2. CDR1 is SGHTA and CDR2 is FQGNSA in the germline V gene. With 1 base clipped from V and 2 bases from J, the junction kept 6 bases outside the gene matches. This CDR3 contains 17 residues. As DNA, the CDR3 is TGTGCCAGCAGCTTAGGTCTAGCGGGGGGCAGGCAAGAGACCCAGTACTTC. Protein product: CASSLGLAGGRQETQYF. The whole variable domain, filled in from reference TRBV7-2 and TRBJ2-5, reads GAGVSQSPSNKVTEKGKDVELRCDPISGHTALYWYRQSLGQGLEFLIYFQGNSAPDKSGLPSDRFSAERTGGSVSTLTIQRTQQEDSAVYLCASSLGLAGGRQETQYFGPGTRLLVL.

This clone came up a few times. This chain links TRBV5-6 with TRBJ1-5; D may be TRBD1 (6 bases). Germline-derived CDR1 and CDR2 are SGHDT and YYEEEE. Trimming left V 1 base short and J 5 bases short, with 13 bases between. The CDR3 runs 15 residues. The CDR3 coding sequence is TGTGCCAGCAGCTTGACGGGGGGCAGAGATCAGCCCCAGCATTTT. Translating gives CASSLTGGRDQPQHF.

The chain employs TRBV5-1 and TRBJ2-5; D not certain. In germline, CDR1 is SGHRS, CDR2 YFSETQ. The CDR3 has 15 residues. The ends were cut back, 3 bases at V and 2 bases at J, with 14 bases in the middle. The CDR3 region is CASSSGHRAQETQYF. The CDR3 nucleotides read TGCGCCAGCAGCTCTGGCCACAGAGCGCAAGAGACCCAGTACTTC.

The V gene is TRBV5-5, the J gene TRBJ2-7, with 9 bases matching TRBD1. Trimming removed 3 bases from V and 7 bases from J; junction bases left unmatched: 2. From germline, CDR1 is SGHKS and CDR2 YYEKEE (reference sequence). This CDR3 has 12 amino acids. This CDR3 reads CASSWTGEEQYV. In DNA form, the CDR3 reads TGTGCCAGCAGCTGGACAGGGGAGGAGCAGTACGTC.